The TCR beta chain described here comes from a study of blood T cell repertoires in COVID-19. TCRdb's table, derived via immunoSEQ multiplex PCR, lists solely in-frame clones and lacks some. The sample yields about 260,000 clones, 84% seen once. Trimming stripped 10 bases from V and 0 bases from J, with 13 bases between. Germline CDR1 and CDR2: ENHRY and SYGVKD. This CDR3 has 14 amino acids. This sequence was found in a woman aged 40 to 50 who had recovered from COVID-19. The material sequenced was peripheral blood. The V gene is TRBV10-3, the J gene TRBJ1-3; the D gene is possibly TRBD1 (6 bases). This chain's CDR3 is CATAEGHSGNTIYF. CDR3 bases: TGTGCCACCGCCGAGGGACACTCTGGAAACACCATATATTTT.